This T cell receptor beta chain was sequenced during a study of early T cells in non-severe SARS-CoV-2 infection. Study information: Chains stayed unpaired after sequencing of bulk RNA from unsorted whole blood.

This clonotype was found a few times. The length of the CDR3 is 12 residues. V lost 5 bases and J lost 5, with 6 bases in between. Germline V CDR1 and CDR2: SGHVS, FNYEAQ. TCRdb used MiXCR to reprocess the 5' RACE reads, holding one entry per CDR3 protein. The sample lists more than 55,000 distinct CDR3 sequences, about an eighth occurring once. This rearrangement joins TRBV7-6 to TRBJ2-2; D gene uncertain. Sequenced: whole blood. This clonotype was sampled from an adult who was a healthcare worker with PCR-confirmed SARS-CoV-2 infection or an uninfected control (not recorded which). In DNA, the CDR3 is TGTGCCAGCAGCCCCGGGACCGGGGAGCTGTTTTTT. It codes for CASSPGTGELFF.